The sequence of this T cell receptor (beta chain) was determined in a study of human T cells and chemical hapten exposure. Study-wide background: Skin of the upper inner arm, approximately 2 cm by approximately 2 cm, received 2% DPC for sensitization.

The CDR3 has 15 amino acids. Trimming left V 3 bases short and J 2 bases short, with 14 bases between. The germline gives CDR1 LNHDA, CDR2 SQIVND (reference sequence). Time point: pre-sensitization, week 0. Regarding treatment: therapeutic diphenylcyclopropenone sensitization with weekly scalp DPC. Patches went on only after blood had been drawn each time. Non-pregnant alopecia patients aged 18 to 70, suitable for DPC therapy. In the original analysis: Between 23,224 and 690,600 TCRs appeared in each sample, and the median stood at roughly 100,000. TCRdb re-called the RACE reads through MiXCR, storing one row per CDR3 protein. These V and J calls derive from TCRdb rather than the authors' analysis. The sample has 65,000 to 90,000 distinct CDR3 sequences, approximately 14% seen once.

The sequences come from whole blood, collected in connection with sensitization to the hapten diphenylcyclopropenone (DPC). The TCR sequence derives from a woman in her fifties or sixties with alopecia areata. Some clones in this sample may be carry-over from other donors' samples. V usage is TRBV19 and J usage is TRBJ2-7; D may be TRBD1 or TRBD2 (5 bases each). The CDR3: CASSISGATTYEQYF. The CDR3 DNA reads TGTGCCAGTAGTATTTCCGGGGCCACCACCTACGAGCAGTACTTC. Complete variable domain (other parts from reference TRBV19 and TRBJ2-7): DGGITQSPKYLFRKEGQNVTLSCEQNLNHDAMYWYRQDPGQGLRLIYYSQIVNDFQKGDIAEGYSVSREKKESFPLTVTSAQKNPTAFYLCASSISGATTYEQYFGPGTRLTVT.